Shown below are 22 T cell receptor beta chains from a single sample sequenced in a study of CD8+CD57+ T cells in acquired aplastic anemia listed by TCRdb under 2018. Patients chosen for sequencing had shown expansion of CD8+CD57+ cells by flow cytometry. Instrument used: Illumina HiSeq 2000. Genomic DNA was used as template for profiling of TCR beta VDJ combinations and CDR3 sequences. The public reads were quality trimmed at Q25 with fastp and then assembled into clones with MiXCR by TCRdb, keeping productive beta chains. CDR3 protein sequences are deduplicated, and each keeps its most common genes and DNA. This sample is represented by approximately 150,000 distinct CDR3 sequences; roughly 50% of them were singletons. The ten top clones hold about 2.9% of the sample. Sequenced input: sorted CD4+, CD8+, or CD8+CD57+ T cells (not recorded which) from PBMCs. Receptors originate from a human donor with aplastic anemia.

This clonotype has more than one count but fewer than ten. This likely reflects a read error, since a far larger clone is one base away. Because the CDR3 is missing its conserved closing phenylalanine or tryptophan, this is likely a read error. This chain joins TRBV12-3 or TRBV12-4 and TRBJ2-5; D unresolved. The CDR3 loop spans 11 amino acids. The germline V and J ends were trimmed by 4 bases and 4 bases, with 4 bases remaining between them. The CDR3 loop reads CASSSRETQYL. The CDR3 nucleotides are TGTGCCAGCAGTTCTCGAGAGACCCAGTACCTC.

The chain carries TRBV3-1 and TRBJ1-4, with a weak D call TRBD1 (6 bases). Germline assignment: CDR1 LGHDT and CDR2 YNNKEL (reference sequence). Trimming removed 4 bases from V and 8 bases from J, with 14 bases in between. The CDR3 is 14 amino acids. The CDR3 sequence: CASSPRDKGEKLFF. The CDR3 DNA reads as TGTGCCAGCAGCCCTCGGGACAAGGGGGAAAAACTGTTTTTT.

The chain uses TRBV20-1 and TRBJ2-1; no definite D call. V lost 0 bases and J lost 11, with 14 bases in between. Germline V gene lookup returns CDR1 DFQATT and CDR2 SNEGSKA (reference sequence). CDR3 length equals 13 residues. The CDR3 spells CSARDAASGKQFF. The CDR3 nucleotides are TGCAGTGCTAGAGATGCGGCCAGTGGGAAGCAGTTCTTC.

The gene calls are TRBV5-4 and TRBJ2-5; 10 positions agree with TRBD2. The CDR3 sequence is 15 residues long. After removal of 2 bases from V and 4 bases from J, the junction contained 5 bases not matched to a gene. Germline V lookup: CDR1 SGHNT, CDR2 YYREEE (reference sequence). The CDR3 nucleotides are TGTGCCAGCAGCTTAGCGGGAGGGCCTTCAGAGACCCAGTACTTC. Residues: CASSLAGGPSETQYF. Full variable domain (outside the CDR3, taken from reference TRBV5-4 and TRBJ2-5): ETGVTQSPTHLIKTRGQQVTLRCSSQSGHNTVSWYQQALGQGPQFIFQYYREEENGRGNFPPRFSGLQFPNYSSELNVNALELDDSALYLCASSLAGGPSETQYFGPGTRLLVL.

This clonotype was counted ten times or more. The rearrangement joins TRBV7-2 to TRBJ1-2; TRBD1 aligns across 10 bases. V lost 5 bases to trimming and J lost 4 bases; unmatched junction nucleotides: 10. Germline V gene data show CDR1 as SGHTA and CDR2 as FQGNSA. This CDR3 is built from 16 residues. The CDR3 DNA is TGTGCCAGCAGCCCGTTCCCGGGACAGGGGACCTATGGCTACACCTTC. Its translation: CASSPFPGQGTYGYTF.

On this clonotype: One end of the junction does not line up with germline, which may come from a read error. V is TRBV14 and J is TRBJ1-2; D ambiguous. CDR3 length: 8 amino acids. The V gene's germline CDR1 is SGHDN and CDR2 FVKESK. The CDR3 here is CASSYTDF. In DNA form, the CDR3 reads TGTGCCAGCAGCTACACAGATTTC.

Many counts were recorded for this clonotype. The rearrangement links TRBV9 to TRBJ1-4; D is possibly TRBD1 (6 bases). Trimming shortened V by 2 bases and J by 2 bases, and 13 bases separated the two germline ends. Germline V lookup: CDR1 SGDLS, CDR2 YYNGEE. This CDR3 spans 16 amino acids. Written as DNA, the CDR3 is TGTGCCAGCAGCGTCGGGGGGCTAAAGACTAATGAAAAACTGTTTTTT. Translation gives CASSVGGLKTNEKLFF.

This chain joins TRBV7-6 and TRBJ1-1; D gene unclear. The V and J ends lost 0 bases and 2 bases respectively, with 4 bases between them. The CDR3 consists of 13 residues. The germline gives CDR1 SGHVS, CDR2 FNYEAQ. CDR3 region: CASSLAKNTEAFF. The CDR3 DNA reads TGTGCCAGCAGCTTAGCCAAAAACACTGAAGCTTTCTTT. Full variable domain (missing parts from reference TRBV7-6 and TRBJ1-1): GAGVSQSPRYKVTKRGQDVALRCDPISGHVSLYWYRQALGQGPEFLTYFNYEAQQDKSGLPNDRFSAERPEGSISTLTIQRTEQRDSAMYRCASSLAKNTEAFFGQGTRLTVV.

The CDR3 protein is CATSDAGFNSPLHF. In DNA form, the CDR3 reads TGTGCCACCAGTGACGCAGGGTTTAATTCACCCCTCCACTTT. The rearrangement links TRBV24-1 to TRBJ1-6; TRBD1 is a possible D gene (5 bases). The germline V gene encodes CDR1 KGHDR and CDR2 SFDVKD. The CDR3 runs 14 residues. Trimming removed 4 bases at V and 6 bases at J, with 9 bases between.

The rearrangement links TRBV28 to TRBJ1-1; 7 positions agree with TRBD1. Germline loops: CDR1 MDHEN, CDR2 SYDVKM. This CDR3 spans 14 amino acids. V dropped 8 bases and J dropped 2; count of bases not matched to a gene: 8. The chain's CDR3 is CASEWAGGNTEAFF. CDR3 DNA sequence: TGTGCCAGCGAGTGGGCAGGGGGAAACACTGAAGCTTTCTTT.

This clonotype was seen only once. The V gene is TRBV2, the J gene TRBJ1-2, with D hard to call. The CDR3 sequence is 13 residues long. Looked up from germline, CDR1 is SNHLY and CDR2 is FYNNEI. Trimming cost V 6 bases and J 4 bases, with 12 bases left between them. As DNA, the CDR3 is TGTGCCAGCAGGGATGTCTGGGGCTATGGCTACACCTTC. Translation gives CASRDVWGYGYTF.

This clonotype turned up a few times. This chain links TRBV29-1 with TRBJ1-3; D is unresolved. V was pared by 6 bases and J by 0 bases, with 6 bases between. CDR1 SQVTM and CDR2 ANQGSEA come from the germline V gene. This CDR3 spans 12 amino acids. The CDR3 nucleotides read TGCAGCGTGGGGATCTCTGGAAACACCATATATTTT. This sequence encodes CSVGISGNTIYF.

As concerns this clonotype: This may come from a read error, since a much larger clone is one base off. The CDR3 sequence: CASSVTSGSGEIQYF. Written as DNA, the CDR3 is TGCGCCAGCAGCGTCACTAGCGGGAGCGGAGAGATCCAGTACTTC. The chain carries TRBV5-1 and TRBJ2-5, with TRBD2 matching over 11 bases. The CDR3 spans 15 residues. Germline V CDR1 and CDR2: SGHRS, YFSETQ.

In DNA form, the CDR3 reads TGTGCCAGCAGTGAACCCGGGACAGGGACGAGTGGCTACACCTTC. It encodes CASSEPGTGTSGYTF. V usage is TRBV25-1 and J usage is TRBJ1-2; 9 bases map to TRBD1. Losses at the gene ends were 2 bases for V and 7 bases for J; bases not matched to a gene: 8. Germline V gene sequence: CDR1 MGHDK, CDR2 SYGVNS. CDR3 length: 15 residues.

There are many counts of this clonotype. The chain combines TRBV2 with TRBJ2-3; 7 nucleotides agree with TRBD1. V was pared by 7 bases and J by 3 bases, with 13 bases of the junction left unmatched. Germline V gene sequence: CDR1 SNHLY, CDR2 FYNNEI. The CDR3 spans 16 residues. The CDR3 sequence: CASNRGAHSITDTQYF. CDR3 bases: TGTGCCAGCAACAGGGGTGCGCATTCAATAACAGATACGCAGTATTTT.

In the case of this clonotype: A much larger clone differs by one base, so this may be a read error. The chain links TRBV10-3 to TRBJ2-7, with D perhaps given as TRBD1 or TRBD2 (6 bases each). CDR1 is ENHRY and CDR2 is SYGVKD in the germline V gene. The V and J ends lost 10 bases and 2 bases respectively, with 18 bases between them. CDR3 size: 14 residues. CDR3 bases: TGTGCCAGCAGGGAAGGGGGGTTCGCCTACGAGCAGTACGTC. It encodes CASREGGFAYEQYV.

This clonotype was found once. This chain links TRBV2 with TRBJ2-7; D remains unclear. V lost 1 base to trimming and J lost 1 base, with 8 bases between them. This CDR3 has 14 amino acids. Germline V gene lookup returns CDR1 SNHLY and CDR2 FYNNEI. This chain's CDR3 is CASSEDGGSYEQYF. In DNA form, the CDR3 reads TGTGCCAGCAGTGAAGACGGCGGTTCCTACGAGCAGTACTTC.

V is TRBV4-2 and J is TRBJ2-5, with 9 bases lining up with TRBD2. This CDR3 contains 16 residues. Trimming at V came to 4 bases and at J to 1 base, leaving 7 bases not matched to a gene. Germline-derived CDR1 and CDR2 are LGHNA and YNFKEQ. The CDR3 protein is CASSPPLAGIQETQYF. The CDR3 nucleotides are TGTGCCAGCAGCCCCCCCCTAGCGGGGATCCAAGAGACCCAGTACTTC.

This clonotype is a singleton in its sample. This chain uses TRBV2 with TRBJ1-5; 10 positions match TRBD1. From germline, CDR1 is SNHLY and CDR2 FYNNEI. There are 15 residues in the CDR3. J was trimmed by 1 base and V by 6 bases; bases with no gene match: 3. The CDR3 spells CASSMDRGSNQPQHF. For the CDR3, the DNA is TGTGCCAGCAGCATGGACAGGGGGAGCAATCAGCCCCAGCATTTT. The whole variable domain, filled in from reference TRBV2 and TRBJ1-5, reads EPEVTQTPSHQVTQMGQEVILRCVPISNHLYFYWYRQILGQKVEFLVSFYNNEISEKSEIFDDQFSVERPDGSNFTLKIRSTKLEDSAMYFCASSMDRGSNQPQHFGDGTRLSIL.

This clonotype came up a few times. The chain joins TRBV11-1 to TRBJ2-2; the match to TRBD2 covers 8 bases. The CDR3 has 16 amino acids. J lost 2 bases, V lost 3 bases, and 5 bases had no gene match. From germline, CDR1 is SGHAT and CDR2 FQDESV (reference sequence). CDR3 region: CASSFYSGANTGELFF. For the CDR3, the DNA is TGTGCCAGCAGCTTTTATAGCGGGGCCAACACCGGGGAGCTGTTTTTT. The entire variable domain, with the rest obtained from reference TRBV11-1 and TRBJ2-2, is as follows: EAEVAQSPRYKITEKSQAVAFWCDPISGHATLYWYRQILGQGPELLVQFQDESVVDDSQLPKDRFSAERLKGVDSTLKIQPAELGDSAMYLCASSFYSGANTGELFFGEGSRLTVL.

V and J are TRBV20-1 and TRBJ1-2, with 7 positions matching TRBD1. Germline lookup yields CDR1 DFQATT and CDR2 SNEGSKA (reference sequence). The trim removed 0 bases at V and 8 bases at J, leaving 3 bases unmatched. The CDR3 loop spans 12 amino acids. CDR3 in amino acids: CSARETGYGYTF. The CDR3, as DNA: TGCAGTGCTAGAGAGACAGGGTACGGCTACACCTTC.

This chain joins TRBV27 and TRBJ2-5; 10 positions match TRBD1. CDR1 is MNHEY and CDR2 is SMNVEV in the germline V gene (reference sequence). The CDR3 sequence is 14 residues long. V lost 6 bases to trimming and J lost 11 bases; unmatched junction nucleotides: 12. The CDR3 region has the DNA TGTGCCAGCAGCAGCGGACAGGGGGTCGGAGGGCAGTACTTC. It codes for CASSSGQGVGGQYF.